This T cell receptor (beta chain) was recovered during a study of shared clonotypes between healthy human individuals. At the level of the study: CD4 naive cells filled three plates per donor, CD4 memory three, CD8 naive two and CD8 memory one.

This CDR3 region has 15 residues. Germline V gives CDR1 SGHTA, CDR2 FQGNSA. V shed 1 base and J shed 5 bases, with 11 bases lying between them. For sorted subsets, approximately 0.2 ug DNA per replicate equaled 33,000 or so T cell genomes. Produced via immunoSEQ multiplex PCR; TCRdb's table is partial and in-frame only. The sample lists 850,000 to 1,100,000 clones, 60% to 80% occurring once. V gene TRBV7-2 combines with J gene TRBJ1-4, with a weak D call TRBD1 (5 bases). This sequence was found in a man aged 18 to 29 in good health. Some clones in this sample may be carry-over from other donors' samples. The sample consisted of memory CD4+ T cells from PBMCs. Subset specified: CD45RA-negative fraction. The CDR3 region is CASSLGGTPNEKLFF. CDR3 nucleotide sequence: TGTGCCAGCAGCTTAGGTGGGACCCCAAATGAAAAACTGTTTTTT.